These T cell receptor beta chains were read from a single sample in a study of Ad26.COV2.S vaccination and SARS-CoV-2 variants. The repertoire was sequenced with immunoSEQ multiplex PCR; TCRdb's copy has only in-frame clones and lacks some. The profile shows around 170,000 clones, roughly 85% of them singletons. The sequencing here drew on peripheral blood, taken after recovery from COVID-19. The receptor source for this set is a human donor who had recovered from COVID-19. The conserved cysteine and the conserved F or W are not part of the CDR3 here. The order of the fields is clone size, V gene, CDR3 protein. Where a row states a size, it is once, few, many or the class of an expanded clone; other rows omit it.

abundance: -
v_gene: TRBV14
CDR3aa: ASSQRRQTYNEQF

abundance: once
v_gene: TRBV9
CDR3aa: ASSVEGGSNYGYT

abundance: few
v_gene: TRBV27
CDR3aa: ASSLGWPRSGNTIY

abundance: -
v_gene: TRBV19
CDR3aa: ASRPASRHRTGGSGNTIY

abundance: -
v_gene: TRBV14
CDR3aa: ASNQGYSGNTIY

abundance: -
v_gene: TRBV28
CDR3aa: ASSGPGGINSPLH

abundance: -
v_gene: TRBV9
CDR3aa: ASSTPLRGANYGYT

abundance: -
v_gene: TRBV12-3/TRBV12-4
CDR3aa: ASSLEQTGYT

abundance: -
v_gene: TRBV7-8
CDR3aa: ASSLLAGAGGELF

abundance: -
v_gene: TRBV18
CDR3aa: ASSPSAEPNYGYT

abundance: -
v_gene: TRBV15
CDR3aa: ATSRQGAQSGQPQH

abundance: -
v_gene: TRBV9
CDR3aa: ASSVGQEIGETQY

abundance: -
v_gene: TRBV14
CDR3aa: ASSQDPGSSYEQY

abundance: -
v_gene: TRBV6-1
CDR3aa: ASSESYRGEQF

abundance: once
v_gene: TRBV7-9
CDR3aa: ASSESVGSYGYT

abundance: once
v_gene: TRBV12-3/TRBV12-4
CDR3aa: ASSLRADYEQY

abundance: -
v_gene: TRBV19
CDR3aa: ASSIFGQVYPTLHSPLH

abundance: -
v_gene: TRBV7-8
CDR3aa: ASSFQRVQEKLF

abundance: -
v_gene: TRBV5-6
CDR3aa: ASSRPGHPTLHEQY

abundance: -
v_gene: TRBV14
CDR3aa: ASSQDPSPAYNEQF

abundance: -
v_gene: TRBV6-5
CDR3aa: ASSYGTGIYGYT

abundance: once
v_gene: TRBV10-3
CDR3aa: AISNRDLNVGYT

abundance: -
v_gene: TRBV20-1
CDR3aa: SARGQDGYT

abundance: few
v_gene: TRBV7-8
CDR3aa: ASSPTRVLGQPQH

abundance: -
v_gene: TRBV7-9
CDR3aa: ASSLQGGMYEQY

abundance: -
v_gene: TRBV14
CDR3aa: ASSLPGLAGNEQF

abundance: -
v_gene: TRBV9
CDR3aa: ASSVAEGIQETQY

abundance: -
v_gene: TRBV7-2
CDR3aa: ASSLGTGGNTGELF

abundance: -
v_gene: TRBV9
CDR3aa: ASSVVASGPGEQY

abundance: -
v_gene: TRBV19
CDR3aa: ASSMRLAGLYEQY

abundance: once
v_gene: TRBV3-1/TRBV3-2
CDR3aa: ASSLGLGNTIY

abundance: -
v_gene: TRBV6-5
CDR3aa: ASNAGTGYEQY

abundance: -
v_gene: TRBV5-1
CDR3aa: ASSLRGRTYEQY

abundance: -
v_gene: TRBV3-1/TRBV3-2
CDR3aa: ASSQGFRNSPLH

abundance: -
v_gene: TRBV5-1
CDR3aa: ASSSGGLGNEQY

abundance: -
v_gene: TRBV5-1
CDR3aa: ASSFFPLNIADVAKNIQY

abundance: once
v_gene: TRBV5-1
CDR3aa: ASSLDRGREKLF

abundance: -
v_gene: TRBV20-1
CDR3aa: SASFPDTQY

abundance: -
v_gene: TRBV5-6
CDR3aa: ASSLTGGNQPQH

abundance: -
v_gene: TRBV7-9
CDR3aa: ASSLGTGGWNEQY

abundance: -
v_gene: TRBV27
CDR3aa: ASSSLLGSNEKLF

abundance: -
v_gene: TRBV6-6
CDR3aa: AGSYSPEGDEQY

abundance: -
v_gene: TRBV20-1
CDR3aa: SASVGVPGNTQY

abundance: -
v_gene: TRBV18
CDR3aa: ASSPGQGQNSPLH

abundance: -
v_gene: TRBV19
CDR3aa: ASRKGGNYGYT

abundance: few
v_gene: TRBV7-3
CDR3aa: ASSPSARRY

abundance: -
v_gene: TRBV11-3
CDR3aa: ASSSGFSYNEQF

abundance: -
v_gene: TRBV7-9
CDR3aa: ASRSGTEQY

abundance: -
v_gene: TRBV3-1/TRBV3-2
CDR3aa: ASRAGKGENGETQY

abundance: -
v_gene: TRBV21-1
CDR3aa: ASSKETDTQY

abundance: -
v_gene: TRBV13
CDR3aa: ASSAGAGKETQY

abundance: -
v_gene: TRBV19
CDR3aa: ASRKTQGTRQPQH

abundance: -
v_gene: TRBV21-1
CDR3aa: ASSRSGGLAVSYEQY

abundance: -
v_gene: TRBV10-3
CDR3aa: AISPGTPYEQY

abundance: -
v_gene: TRBV10-3
CDR3aa: AISEGWGSSVSTDTQY

abundance: -
v_gene: TRBV6-4
CDR3aa: ASSKETGVGNEQF

abundance: -
v_gene: TRBV23-1
CDR3aa: ASSQRDKPPCSNQPQH